This TCR beta chain was found in a study of T-cell memory formation after mild COVID-19. Findings and limits, study-wide: The SARS-CoV-2 specificity of second-wave clones reaching peak at day 37 remained unverified.

Only a few counts were recorded for this clonotype. The target antigen is unknown. The CDR3 totals 15 residues. V was shortened by 7 bases and J by 0 bases, with 15 bases between the two germline ends. It was 5'RACE with constant-segment primers that produced the TCR alpha and TCR beta cDNA libraries, which carried sample barcodes and UMIs. TCRdb used MiXCR to reprocess the 5' RACE reads, holding one entry per CDR3 protein. There are roughly 450,000 distinct CDR3 sequences in the sample; around a sixth occur only once, and 12% lies in the top ten. The J gene is TRBJ1-1, the V gene TRBV12-3 or TRBV12-4, with D perhaps matching TRBD1 (5 bases). Sequenced material: PBMCs or a T cell subset sorted from them (not recorded which). The TCR sequence derives from an adult woman who had mild COVID-19 (a few samples of this study predate the infection). Cell type and time point are not known. The CDR3 sequence: CASTPSGELNTEAFF. Written as DNA, the CDR3 is TGTGCCAGCACGCCCTCGGGGGAGCTGAACACTGAAGCTTTCTTT.